The 30 T cell receptor beta chains presented below share a single source sample, sequenced in a study of blood T cell repertoires in COVID-19. The assay was immunoSEQ multiplex PCR, and TCRdb's table has in-frame clones only and misses some. The table lists 150,000 to 200,000 clones, more than 75% of them singletons. Sequenced material: peripheral blood. These receptors were collected from a woman of 80 years or more with COVID-19, enrolled during active disease.

This clone came up once. J is TRBJ1-1 and V is TRBV12-3 or TRBV12-4, with 7 bases identical to TRBD1. The CDR3 contains 13 residues. The V gene end was trimmed by 6 bases and the J gene end by 4 bases; junction bases not matched to a gene: 5. For the CDR3, the DNA is TGTGCCAGCAGCCTCCGGGACAGCACTGAAGCTTTCTTT. Encoded protein: CASSLRDSTEAFF.

This rearrangement joins TRBV21-1 to TRBJ1-5; whether TRBD1, the table's D call, matches the DNA was not checked. TRBV21-1 is marked as a pseudogene. This CDR3 spans 16 amino acids. CDR3 bases: TGTGCCAGCAGCAAAAGGACAGGGGGCCTGTATCAGCCCCAGCATTTT. Translation gives CASSKRTGGLYQPQHF.

The rearrangement joins TRBV6-2 or TRBV6-3 to TRBJ1-2, with 7 bases fitting TRBD1. The CDR3 runs to 15 residues. With V trimmed by 5 bases and J by 8 bases, 14 bases remained unmatched. Germline values: CDR1 MNHEY, CDR2 SVGEGT. CDR3 DNA: TGTGCCAGCAGTCGACAGGGATCTTACTCAGAGGGCTACACCTTC. Translated: CASSRQGSYSEGYTF.

The chain has TRBV28 and TRBJ1-1; D is possibly TRBD1 (5 bases). Germline loops: CDR1 MDHEN, CDR2 SYDVKM. The V end lost 7 bases, the J end lost 0 bases, and 9 bases lay between the germline ends. CDR3 size: 13 residues. The CDR3 region is CASIDSLNTEAFF. Written as DNA, the CDR3 is TGTGCCAGCATCGACAGCCTGAACACTGAAGCTTTCTTT.

The J gene is TRBJ2-2, the V gene TRBV11-3; 7 bases align to TRBD1. This CDR3 spans 15 amino acids. Per germline, CDR1 SGHNT and CDR2 YENEEA. The trim removed 1 base at V and 7 bases at J, leaving 6 bases unmatched. The chain's CDR3 is CASSLGGGEDGELFF. CDR3 sequence (DNA): TGTGCCAGCAGCTTAGGAGGGGGCGAGGACGGGGAGCTGTTTTTT.

The genes are TRBV7-9 and TRBJ1-5, with a tentative D call TRBD1 (6 bases). Germline CDR1 reads SEHNR; CDR2 reads FQNEAQ (reference sequence). V was clipped by 0 bases and J by 3 bases, with 9 bases between them. The CDR3 sequence is 15 residues long. The CDR3 protein is CASSLAGGVNQPQHF. The DNA of the CDR3 is TGTGCCAGCAGCTTAGCAGGGGGAGTCAATCAGCCCCAGCATTTT.

V and J are TRBV7-8 and TRBJ1-2; TRBD1 aligns across 7 bases. J was trimmed by 4 bases and V by 1 base; bases with no gene match: 9. The CDR3 has 16 amino acids. Germline loops: CDR1 SGHVS, CDR2 FQNEAQ. CDR3 nucleotide sequence: TGTGCCAGCAGCTTAGGAGGGACAGCTCAAATCTATGGCTACACCTTC. Translating it yields CASSLGGTAQIYGYTF.

This clone was observed a handful of times. The gene calls are TRBV24-1 and TRBJ1-5, with TRBD1 as a possible D gene (6 bases). The length of the CDR3 is 15 residues. Deletions cut 3 bases from V and 6 bases from J, with 14 bases between. In germline, CDR1 is KGHDR, CDR2 SFDVKD. The CDR3 protein is CATSDTQGSGQPQHF. CDR3 coding DNA: TGTGCCACCAGTGATACACAGGGTTCGGGTCAGCCCCAGCATTTT.

This chain links TRBV4-1 with TRBJ1-5; 7 bases map to TRBD1. Germline V gives CDR1 MGHRA, CDR2 YSYEKL. This CDR3 is built from 19 residues. V was clipped by 0 bases and J by 1 base; unmatched bases: 12. CDR3 sequence (DNA): TGCGCCAGCAGCCAAGACTTGACAGGGAATGATCAGAGCAATCAGCCCCAGCATTTT. It yields the protein CASSQDLTGNDQSNQPQHF.

This sequence joins TRBV6-5 and TRBJ1-1; D is possibly TRBD1 (6 bases). Trimming shortened V by 0 bases and J by 3 bases, and 11 bases separated the two germline ends. The CDR3 has 15 residues. Per germline, CDR1 MNHEY and CDR2 SVGAGI. The CDR3 region has the DNA TGTGCCAGCAGTTACTCCAGGGGCGGGTACACTGAAGCTTTCTTT. Protein product: CASSYSRGGYTEAFF.

The J gene is TRBJ2-7, the V gene TRBV29-1; D gene uncertain. The ends were cut back, 6 bases at V and 6 bases at J, with 15 bases in the middle. This CDR3 spans 12 amino acids. Germline CDR1 is SQVTM and CDR2 is ANQGSEA. CDR3 loop: CSVGPGSAEQYF. The CDR3 coding sequence is TGCAGCGTGGGCCCCGGGTCGGCCGAGCAGTACTTC.

The gene calls are TRBV12-3 or TRBV12-4 and TRBJ1-5; D remains unclear. V gave up 7 bases and J gave up 7 bases, with 14 bases separating them. The CDR3 has 13 residues. The CDR3 DNA sequence: TGTGCCAGCATGGAAGGGAGGAGACAGCCCCAGCATTTT. Protein sequence: CASMEGRRQPQHF.

V is TRBV5-1 and J is TRBJ2-3; 14 nucleotides match TRBD2. The germline V gene has CDR1 SGHRS and CDR2 YFSETQ. The CDR3 consists of 16 residues. J was trimmed by 4 bases and V by 4 bases; bases with no gene match: 5. The CDR3 bases are TGCGCCAGCAGCGAGGGACTAGCGGGAGTGGCAGATACGCAGTATTTT. Encoded protein: CASSEGLAGVADTQYF.

In its sample, this clone was seen once. This sequence joins TRBV11-2 and TRBJ1-1, with TRBD1 identical over 9 bases. Germline-derived CDR1 and CDR2 are SGHAT and FQNNGV. Unmatched junction bases numbered 7, after V lost 7 bases and J lost 7 bases. The CDR3 sequence is 13 residues long. The CDR3 spells CASTQTGGVEAFF. In DNA form, the CDR3 reads TGTGCCAGCACTCAGACAGGGGGGGTTGAAGCTTTCTTT.

The chain combines TRBV28 with TRBJ2-2, with TRBD2 identical over 10 bases. V shed 4 bases and J 6 bases; nucleotides not matched to a gene: 2. Per the germline V gene, CDR1 is MDHEN and CDR2 is SYDVKM. The CDR3 length is 14 residues. The CDR3 region is CASSWSGRAGELFF. The CDR3 coding sequence is TGTGCCAGCAGTTGGAGCGGGAGGGCCGGGGAGCTGTTTTTT. Looking up the rest from reference TRBV28 and TRBJ2-2 gives the full variable domain: DVKVTQSSRYLVKRTGEKVFLECVQDMDHENMFWYRQDPGLGLRLIYFSYDVKMKEKGDIPEGYSVSREKKERFSLILESASTNQTSMYLCASSWSGRAGELFFGEGSRLTVL.

The chain joins TRBV18 to TRBJ1-1, with TRBD1 matching 7 bases. The germline CDR1 and CDR2 sequences are KGHSH and LQKENI. Losses at the gene ends were 3 bases for V and 0 bases for J; bases not matched to a gene: 4. The CDR3 has 15 amino acids. CDR3 residues: CASSPMTGLNTEAFF. CDR3 sequence (DNA): TGTGCCAGCTCACCCATGACAGGGTTGAACACTGAAGCTTTCTTT.

The gene calls are TRBV27 and TRBJ2-7; D remains ambiguous. Deletions cut 5 bases from V and 1 base from J, with 6 bases between. The CDR3 runs 12 residues. In germline, CDR1 is MNHEY, CDR2 SMNVEV (reference sequence). The CDR3 is CASSPYSYEQYF. CDR3 nucleotide sequence: TGTGCCAGCAGTCCCTATTCCTACGAGCAGTACTTC.

The chain is built from TRBV5-4 and TRBJ2-7; a possible D gene is TRBD1 (5 bases). Trimming cost V 2 bases and J 2 bases, with 11 bases left between them. The CDR3 totals 14 residues. In germline, CDR1 is SGHNT, CDR2 YYREEE (reference sequence). This chain's CDR3 is CASSLQVTPYEQYF. The DNA of the CDR3 is TGTGCCAGCAGCTTACAGGTTACCCCCTACGAGCAGTACTTC.

The V call is TRBV28, the J call TRBJ2-7; no firm D call. This CDR3 region has 14 residues. The V gene lost 3 bases and the J gene lost 2 bases, with 11 bases spanning the gap. CDR1 and CDR2 (germline): MDHEN, SYDVKM. The CDR3 coding sequence is TGTGCCAGCAGTTTTGGTGCGCCGACCTACGAGCAGTACTTC. Its protein is CASSFGAPTYEQYF.

The chain combines TRBV28 with TRBJ2-7; no clear D. Between the trimmed V and J ends, which lost 5 bases and 0 bases, there was a span of 8 bases. The length of the CDR3 is 13 residues. CDR1 MDHEN and CDR2 SYDVKM come from the germline V gene. The DNA for the CDR3 is TGTGCCAGCAGTCAGGTTCCCTCCTACGAGCAGTACTTC. Translating it yields CASSQVPSYEQYF.

The rearrangement uses TRBV28 and TRBJ2-3, with D possibly being TRBD1 (6 bases). The CDR3 has 15 residues. Germline loops: CDR1 MDHEN, CDR2 SYDVKM. The V end lost 6 bases, the J end lost 2 bases, and 15 bases lay between the germline ends. The CDR3 protein is CASRGQQGTTDTQYF. CDR3 coding DNA: TGTGCCAGCAGAGGGCAACAGGGAACCACAGATACGCAGTATTTT.

The V and J genes are TRBV27 and TRBJ1-3; 7 nucleotides align to TRBD1. From germline, CDR1 is MNHEY and CDR2 SMNVEV (reference sequence). V shed 4 bases and J 7 bases; nucleotides not matched to a gene: 7. CDR3 length equals 14 residues. The CDR3 DNA sequence: TGTGCCAGCAGTTCAACAGGGGTCCGGAACACCATATATTTT. Encoded protein: CASSSTGVRNTIYF.

CDR3 amino acids: CASSPAGVRDTQYF. The CDR3 DNA reads as TGTGCCAGCTCGCCGGCGGGAGTCAGAGATACGCAGTATTTT. The chain combines TRBV28 with TRBJ2-3; TRBD2 matches 7 bases. The CDR3 contains 14 residues. Germline V gene data show CDR1 as MDHEN and CDR2 as SYDVKM. The V and J ends lost 8 bases and 5 bases, in that order; junction bases with no gene match: 10.

The rearrangement links TRBV6-5 to TRBJ2-7; 7 nucleotides agree with TRBD2. Trimming cost V 4 bases and J 4 bases; bases outside gene matches: 10. CDR1 is MNHEY and CDR2 is SVGAGI in the germline V gene. The CDR3 totals 15 residues. The CDR3 here is CASSFEAGLTYEQYF. The DNA for the CDR3 is TGTGCCAGCAGTTTCGAAGCGGGATTAACTTACGAGCAGTACTTC.

The table lists this clone with a count of one. This rearrangement joins TRBV5-4 to TRBJ1-3; possible D gene TRBD1, 5 bases. CDR1 is SGHNT and CDR2 is YYREEE in the germline V gene (reference sequence). This CDR3 spans 16 amino acids. V lost 0 bases and J lost 1, with 11 bases in between. CDR3 sequence reads: CASSLAAAGSGNTIYF. The CDR3 nucleotides are TGTGCCAGCAGCTTGGCCGCGGCAGGGTCTGGAAACACCATATATTTT.

The J gene is TRBJ1-2, the V gene TRBV2; 8 nucleotides agree with TRBD1. V shed 5 bases and J 3 bases; nucleotides not matched to a gene: 5. The CDR3 consists of 14 residues. CDR1 is SNHLY and CDR2 is FYNNEI in the germline V gene. The CDR3 spells CASSQGAVDYGYTF. The CDR3 DNA reads as TGTGCCAGCAGTCAGGGGGCGGTTGACTATGGCTACACCTTC.

The CDR3 sequence is CSVVHSNYGYTF. The CDR3 region has the DNA TGCAGCGTTGTTCACAGTAACTATGGCTACACCTTC. The chain is built from TRBV29-1 and TRBJ1-2; D remains unclear. V was trimmed by 4 bases and J by 1 base, leaving 7 bases between them. Germline values: CDR1 SQVTM, CDR2 ANQGSEA. The CDR3 consists of 12 residues.

V gene TRBV4-2 combines with J gene TRBJ2-6; D is possibly TRBD1 (7 bases). V was trimmed by 2 bases and J by 2 bases, leaving 16 bases between them. Germline values: CDR1 LGHNA, CDR2 YNFKEQ. The CDR3 contains 18 residues. This CDR3 is CASSQSQGGSTGANVLTF. Written as DNA, the CDR3 is TGTGCCAGCAGCCAATCCCAGGGGGGATCCACTGGGGCCAACGTCCTGACTTTC.

The V call is TRBV29-1, the J call TRBJ1-1; no clear D. The germline gives CDR1 SQVTM, CDR2 ANQGSEA. Deletions cut 6 bases from V and 5 bases from J, with 10 bases between. The CDR3 consists of 11 residues. In nucleotides, the CDR3 is TGCAGCGTCTATTTGGAGACTGAAGCTTTCTTT. Protein product: CSVYLETEAFF.

V and J are TRBV28 and TRBJ1-1, with 8 bases that match TRBD1. V was clipped by 4 bases and J by 9 bases; unmatched bases: 7. The CDR3 loop spans 13 amino acids. Germline V gene lookup returns CDR1 MDHEN and CDR2 SYDVKM. The CDR3 loop reads CASSWGQVTQAFF. The CDR3 region has the DNA TGTGCCAGCAGTTGGGGACAGGTAACCCAAGCTTTCTTT.